Listed below are T cell receptor beta chains from one sample, sequenced in a study of blood T cell repertoires in COVID-19. This table comes from immunoSEQ multiplex PCR, and its TCRdb copy is limited to in-frame clones, with some not included. This table holds 250,000 to 350,000 clones, about 82% found once. Material for sequencing was peripheral blood. Source of these receptors: a woman aged 50 to 60 with active or convalescent COVID-19. CDR3s leave out the opening cysteine and the closing phenylalanine or tryptophan.

v_gene	j_gene	len	CDR3aa
TRBV6-5	TRBJ1-1	13	ASSYRTVLNTEAF
TRBV18	TRBJ1-2	13	ASSPTGHYSYGYT
TRBV4-1	TRBJ2-3	14	ASSPVPGPNTDTQY
TRBV6-5	TRBJ2-7	12	ASTPRTVREGQY
TRBV5-4	TRBJ1-4	13	ASSLQGPPGEKLF
TRBV23-1	TRBJ2-5	12	ASSETGGRETQY
TRBV9	TRBJ2-7	9	ASSATYEQY
TRBV7-2	TRBJ2-2	10	ASSSDTGELF
TRBV28	TRBJ1-1	13	ASSLSGQGNAEAF
TRBV20-1	TRBJ1-4	12	SASLGAANEKLF
TRBV27	TRBJ2-7	12	ASSPRGNRYEQY
TRBV24-1	TRBJ2-5	9	ATSDLETQY
TRBV29-1	TRBJ1-5	11	SVGGGGNQPQH
TRBV3-1/TRBV3-2	TRBJ2-2	12	ASSPVANTGELF
TRBV5-1	TRBJ1-4	11	ASSLGLNEKLF
TRBV12-5	TRBJ1-4	9	ASGPGGKLF
TRBV5-4	TRBJ2-7	12	ASSGAGSRYEQY
TRBV7-9	TRBJ1-1	13	ASSTGQGMNTEAF
TRBV7-3	TRBJ2-7	11	ASSLSGGYEQY
TRBV7-9	TRBJ1-5	15	ASSLAGTGLSNQPQH
TRBV5-1	TRBJ2-3	14	ASSWGHKYYTDTQY
TRBV7-9	TRBJ1-2	16	ASSLGSLLGHPNYGYT
TRBV4-1	TRBJ1-2	15	ASSQDPWTGGVGGYT
TRBV5-1	TRBJ1-2	14	ASRQPYRGRDYGYT
TRBV28	TRBJ2-7	12	ASSSISKFDEQY
TRBV7-2	TRBJ2-7	12	ASSFRRSSYEQY
TRBV20-1	TRBJ1-2	9	SLGSGNGYT
TRBV28	TRBJ1-4	15	ASIPQPGYGDNEKLF
TRBV4-1	TRBJ2-5	12	ASSQLAGGETQY
TRBV5-1	TRBJ2-7	12	ASSVPTGGREQY
TRBV7-8	TRBJ2-6	16	ASSLGRLGRSGANVLT
TRBV19	TRBJ2-7	12	ASSPFLRGGEQY
TRBV27	TRBJ1-5	13	ASSLFIGANQPQH
TRBV10-3	TRBJ1-5	13	ASNDRPQGNQPQH
TRBV5-4	TRBJ2-1	13	ASSPTSGRLNEQF
TRBV18	TRBJ2-7	13	ASSPGTGVVYEQY
TRBV24-1	TRBJ1-5	13	ATSDTRGSNQPQH
TRBV4-2	TRBJ2-7	13	ASSQDPSGFYEQY
TRBV18	TRBJ1-1	14	ASSPSKPGQGSEAF
TRBV27	TRBJ1-1	12	ASSWGHTNTEAF